These 21 T cell receptor beta chains were all obtained from the same sample, sequenced in a study of T-cell memory formation after mild COVID-19 listed by TCRdb under 2021. Libraries were made using 5' RACE. The listed sequencing device is Illumina NovaSeq 6000. TCRdb cleaned the public reads at Q25 with fastp, built clones with MiXCR and kept in-frame beta chains. Every distinct CDR3 protein forms one entry, paired with its most common genes and DNA. The sample data list about 340,000 distinct CDR3 sequences, and around 13% of these were observed just once. The top ten constitute about a fifth of the sample. What was sequenced was PBMCs or a T cell subset sorted from them (not recorded which). These receptors were taken from a man younger than 30 who had mild COVID-19 (a few samples of this study predate the infection). The sample titles of this study are shuffled in the database, so cell type and time point are left out; the donor was told from shared clones.

The chain combines TRBV7-3 with TRBJ2-3, with a possible D match to TRBD1 (6 bases). V was cut by 6 bases and J by 6 bases, with 13 bases left in between. The CDR3 extends over 13 amino acids. Germline CDR1 SGHTA, CDR2 FQGTGA. The CDR3 bases are TGTGCCAGCAGTAAGGGGCAGGGGGATACGCAGTATTTT. It codes for CASSKGQGDTQYF.

Concerning this clonotype: Just one base apart from a much larger clone, this may be a read error. V is TRBV9 and J is TRBJ2-3; D is ambiguous. The CDR3 spans 12 residues. CDR1 is SGDLS, CDR2 YYNGEE, per germline. The V and J ends lost 0 bases and 5 bases respectively, with 4 bases between them. This CDR3 is CASSVERDTQYF. The CDR3 bases are TGTGCCAGCAGCGTAGAGAGAGATACGCAGTATTTT.

A few counts support this clonotype. The chain couples TRBV20-1 to TRBJ2-5, with a possible D match to TRBD2 (6 bases). Trimming removed 7 bases from V and 14 bases from J, with 20 bases in between. The CDR3 spans 11 residues. CDR1 and CDR2 from the germline V gene are DFQATT and SNEGSKA (reference sequence). The chain's CDR3 is CSVKPGGITYF. DNA of the CDR3: TGCAGTGTCAAACCCGGGGGAATAACTTACTTC.

The V gene is TRBV7-9, the J gene TRBJ1-2; 7 bases agree with TRBD1. The CDR3 consists of 11 residues. The V gene end was trimmed by 4 bases and the J gene end by 8 bases; junction bases not matched to a gene: 1. Germline V gene sequence: CDR1 SEHNR, CDR2 FQNEAQ (reference sequence). The chain's CDR3 is CASSWGQGYTF. Written as DNA, the CDR3 is TGTGCCAGCAGCTGGGGACAGGGCTACACCTTC.

The chain combines TRBV19 with TRBJ2-7; D unresolved. Between the trimmed V and J ends, which lost 5 bases and 1 base, there was a span of 12 bases. Germline V gene sequence: CDR1 LNHDA, CDR2 SQIVND (reference sequence). The CDR3 has 14 amino acids. CDR3 sequence (DNA): TGTGCCAGTAGTCCCCAGACCCTATCCTACGAGCAGTACTTC. It codes for CASSPQTLSYEQYF.

The sample holds a few counts of this clonotype. The chain couples TRBV18 to TRBJ2-7; 10 bases map to TRBD1. After removal of 6 bases from V and 5 bases from J, the junction contained 10 bases not matched to a gene. Germline loops: CDR1 KGHSH, CDR2 LQKENI. This CDR3 contains 15 residues. The CDR3 DNA follows: TGTGCCAGCTCGGATCCGGGACAGGGGTTCGACGAGCAGTACTTC. It yields the protein CASSDPGQGFDEQYF.

For the CDR3, the DNA is TGTGCCAGCAGCGTAGAAGGGGCCGGCAGGGCTTTCTTT. It encodes CASSVEGAGRAFF. The V call is TRBV9, the J call TRBJ1-1, with a weak D call TRBD1 (5 bases). Germline V gives CDR1 SGDLS, CDR2 YYNGEE. The CDR3 spans 13 residues. Trimming left V 0 bases short and J 11 bases short, with 14 bases between.

The gene calls are TRBV3-1 and TRBJ1-5; D gene uncertain. Trimming cost V 4 bases and J 7 bases, with 14 bases left between them. The CDR3 sequence is 14 residues long. Looked up from germline, CDR1 is LGHDT and CDR2 is YNNKEL (reference sequence). CDR3 sequence (DNA): TGTGCCAGCAGCCCTCTAGGAAGCGGGCAGCCCCAGCATTTT. It specifies CASSPLGSGQPQHF.

The chain joins TRBV2 to TRBJ2-7; D is undetermined. Between the trimmed V and J ends, which lost 4 bases and 3 bases, there was a span of 4 bases. CDR1 and CDR2 (germline): SNHLY, FYNNEI. This CDR3 has 11 amino acids. Here the CDR3 DNA reads TGTGCCAGCAGTGTCAACTACGAGCAGTACGTC. Its protein product is CASSVNYEQYV.

This clonotype was found a few times. The rearrangement uses TRBV7-2 and TRBJ1-2, with unresolved D. Germline V lookup: CDR1 SGHTA, CDR2 FQGNSA. This CDR3 is built from 15 residues. With 1 base removed from V and 2 bases from J, the gap between germline ends came to 11 bases. The CDR3 sequence is CASSLGRVTNYGYTF. The CDR3 DNA reads TGTGCCAGCAGCTTAGGGAGGGTCACCAACTATGGCTACACCTTC.

There are a few counts of this clonotype. This rearrangement joins TRBV18 to TRBJ2-7; TRBD2 is a possible D gene (6 bases). CDR3 length: 14 amino acids. The V end lost 3 bases, the J end lost 5 bases, and 14 bases lay between the germline ends. CDR1 and CDR2 from the germline V gene are KGHSH and LQKENI. The CDR3, as DNA: TGTGCCAGCTCACCGGCCGGGACTGCGGACGAGCAGTACTTC. Its protein product is CASSPAGTADEQYF.

This sequence joins TRBV24-1 and TRBJ2-7; 9 bases align to TRBD1. The CDR3 has 13 residues. V shed 7 bases, J shed 3 bases, and the junction held 3 bases outside the gene matches. CDR1 KGHDR and CDR2 SFDVKD come from the germline V gene. Here the CDR3 reads CATRETGGYEQYF. The DNA of the CDR3 is TGTGCCACCAGGGAGACAGGGGGCTACGAGCAGTACTTC.

The V call is TRBV7-2, the J call TRBJ1-2, with TRBD1 matching 7 bases. The CDR3 loop spans 14 amino acids. Trimming cost V 5 bases and J 4 bases; bases outside gene matches: 7. Germline-derived CDR1 and CDR2 are SGHTA and FQGNSA. CDR3: CASSIQQGPYGYTF. The CDR3 DNA reads TGTGCCAGCAGCATCCAACAGGGGCCCTATGGCTACACCTTC.

The V and J genes are TRBV6-2 or TRBV6-3 and TRBJ2-1; the D gene could be TRBD1 or TRBD2 (5 bases each). The CDR3 has 17 residues. The V gene lost 10 bases and the J gene lost 4 bases, with 26 bases spanning the gap. Germline CDR1 reads MNHEY; CDR2 reads SVGEGT. The CDR3 DNA reads as TGTGCCACCCAACTTCAGAACCGGGACGGTGCGTACAATGAGCAGTTCTTC. Translated, it gives CATQLQNRDGAYNEQFF.

The chain combines TRBV6-5 with TRBJ2-1, with D hard to call. In germline, CDR1 is MNHEY, CDR2 SVGAGI. The CDR3 is 14 residues long. V was clipped by 0 bases and J by 4 bases, with 7 bases between them. The CDR3 spells CASSYSVAYNEQFF. Here the CDR3 DNA reads TGTGCCAGCAGTTACTCAGTGGCGTACAATGAGCAGTTCTTC.

V gene TRBV6-5 combines with J gene TRBJ1-2; D call uncertain. Trimming removed 5 bases at V and 2 bases at J, with 9 bases between. This CDR3 spans 13 amino acids. Germline V gives CDR1 MNHEY, CDR2 SVGAGI. The chain's CDR3 is CASSISGNYGYTF. The CDR3, as DNA: TGTGCCAGCAGTATAAGTGGCAACTATGGCTACACCTTC.

V and J are TRBV5-1 and TRBJ2-1; D possibly corresponds to TRBD1 (5 bases). Looked up from germline, CDR1 is SGHRS and CDR2 is YFSETQ. The CDR3 runs 15 residues. Trimming took off 0 bases at V and 4 bases at J, with 11 bases between the two ends. The CDR3 DNA is TGCGCCAGCAGCTTGGAGGCAGGGCGGTACAATGAGCAGTTCTTC. It yields the protein CASSLEAGRYNEQFF.

V is TRBV4-1 and J is TRBJ1-4, with unresolved D. The CDR3 is 15 residues long. Germline V gene data show CDR1 as MGHRA and CDR2 as YSYEKL. V was cut by 3 bases and J by 2 bases, with 10 bases left in between. CDR3 bases: TGCGCCAGCAGCCATCGATCCAGCACTAATGAAAAACTGTTTTTT. It encodes CASSHRSSTNEKLFF.

The sample holds many counts of this clonotype. The chain uses TRBV4-1 and TRBJ2-1; D might be TRBD1 (5 bases). The CDR3 runs to 13 residues. The germline V and J ends were trimmed by 2 bases and 7 bases, with 9 bases remaining between them. The V gene's germline CDR1 is MGHRA and CDR2 YSYEKL. CDR3 coding DNA: TGCGCCAGCAGCCAACCTCAGGGAAATGAGCAGTTCTTC. It is translated as CASSQPQGNEQFF.

This clonotype turned up a few times. This sequence joins TRBV2 and TRBJ1-1, with D possibly being TRBD1 (5 bases). Germline values: CDR1 SNHLY, CDR2 FYNNEI. The CDR3 totals 13 residues. V lost 7 bases and J lost 1, with 10 bases in between. The CDR3 loop is CASTGAGNTEAFF. As DNA, the CDR3 is TGTGCCAGCACCGGGGCTGGGAACACTGAAGCTTTCTTT.

This clonotype showed up just a few times. CDR3 coding DNA: TGTGCCAGCACCGGGGCACCAGATACGCAGTATTTT. Its protein product is CASTGAPDTQYF. The V gene is TRBV7-9, the J gene TRBJ2-3; tentatively, D is TRBD1 or TRBD2 (5 bases each). V lost 7 bases and J 4 bases, leaving 9 bases between the germline ends. CDR3 length: 12 amino acids. From germline, CDR1 is SEHNR and CDR2 FQNEAQ (reference sequence). The whole variable domain, filled in from reference TRBV7-9 and TRBJ2-3, reads DTGVSQNPRHKITKRGQNVTFRCDPISEHNRLYWYRQTLGQGPEFLTYFQNEAQLEKSRLLSDRFSAERPKGSFSTLEIQRTEQGDSAMYLCASTGAPDTQYFGPGTRLTVL.